This is a list of T cell receptor beta chains from one sample in a study of T cell clonotyping in hematopoietic cell transplantation. Sequencing was performed with immunoSEQ multiplex PCR; in TCRdb, only in-frame clones are kept and a portion is missing. The sample lists approximately 44,000 clones, 80% to 85% seen once, with around 5.3% in the top ten. Sequencing was performed on peripheral blood mononuclear cells, taken before stem cell transplant. The receptors were gathered from a man in his sixties with myelodysplastic syndrome. Some clones in this sample may be carry-over from other donors' samples. CDR3s leave out the opening cysteine and the closing phenylalanine or tryptophan.

v_gene	j_gene	CDR3aa
TRBV6-5	TRBJ1-5	ASSYDTNQPQH
TRBV6-5	TRBJ2-2	ASGSSGNTGELF
TRBV5-4	TRBJ2-1	ASSLERTINNEQF
TRBV5-1	TRBJ2-3	ASSLGHNTDTQY
TRBV9	TRBJ2-5	ASSGTGGGETQY
TRBV7-8	TRBJ1-2	ASSLQGLYTNYGYT
TRBV7-9	TRBJ2-7	ASSLAWGRSREQY
TRBV4-3	TRBJ1-3	ASSQVPGFSGNTIY
TRBV5-6	TRBJ1-6	ASSLPGTPGPLH
TRBV4-3	TRBJ1-2	ASSQDRGRDGYT
TRBV29-1	TRBJ2-1	SVEDWGSYNEQF
TRBV5-4	TRBJ1-2	ASSPGGQRLNYGYT
TRBV19	TRBJ1-4	ASSRGRRNEKLF
TRBV5-1	TRBJ1-2	ASSLEAAGNYGYT
TRBV19	TRBJ1-6	ASSKGTSSYNSPLH
TRBV6-9	TRBJ2-1	ASSQSGELFNEQF
TRBV19	TRBJ1-2	ASSSSRGGYGYT
TRBV10-1	TRBJ2-2	ASSGTETAGELF
TRBV2	TRBJ2-7	ASSEIRLRNPYEQY
TRBV28	TRBJ2-3	ASSQGFDTQY
TRBV19	TRBJ2-6	ASSIRGVSGANVLT